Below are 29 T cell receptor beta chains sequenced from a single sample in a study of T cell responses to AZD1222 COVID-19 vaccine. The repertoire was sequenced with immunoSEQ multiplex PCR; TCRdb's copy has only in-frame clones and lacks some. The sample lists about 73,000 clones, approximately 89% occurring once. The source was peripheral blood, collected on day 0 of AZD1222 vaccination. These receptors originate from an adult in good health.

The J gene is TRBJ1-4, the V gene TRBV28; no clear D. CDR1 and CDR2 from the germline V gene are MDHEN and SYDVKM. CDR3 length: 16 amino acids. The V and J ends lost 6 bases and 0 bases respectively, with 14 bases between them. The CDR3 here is CASSLGSIATNEKLFF. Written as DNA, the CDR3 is TGTGCCAGCAGCCTGGGGAGTATAGCAACTAATGAAAAACTGTTTTTT. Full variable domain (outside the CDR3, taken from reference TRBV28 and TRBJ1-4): DVKVTQSSRYLVKRTGEKVFLECVQDMDHENMFWYRQDPGLGLRLIYFSYDVKMKEKGDIPEGYSVSREKKERFSLILESASTNQTSMYLCASSLGSIATNEKLFFGSGTQLSVL.

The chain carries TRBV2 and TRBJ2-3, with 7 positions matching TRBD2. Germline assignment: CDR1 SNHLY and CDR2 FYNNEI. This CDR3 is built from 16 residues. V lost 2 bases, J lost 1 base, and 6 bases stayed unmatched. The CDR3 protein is CASSESGGGRTDTQYF. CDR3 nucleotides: TGTGCCAGCAGTGAATCGGGGGGAGGGCGCACAGATACGCAGTATTTT.

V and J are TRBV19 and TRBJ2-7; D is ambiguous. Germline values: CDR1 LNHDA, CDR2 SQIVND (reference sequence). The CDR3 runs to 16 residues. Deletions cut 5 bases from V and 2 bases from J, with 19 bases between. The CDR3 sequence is CASSLDLAPNPYEQYF. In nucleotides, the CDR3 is TGTGCCAGTAGTTTGGATCTCGCGCCCAACCCCTACGAGCAGTACTTC.

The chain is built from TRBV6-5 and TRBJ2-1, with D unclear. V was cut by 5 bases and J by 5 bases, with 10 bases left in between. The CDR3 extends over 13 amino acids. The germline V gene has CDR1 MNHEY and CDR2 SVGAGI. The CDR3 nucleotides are TGTGCCAGCAGTCCCCTCAATAACAATGAGCAGTTCTTC. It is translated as CASSPLNNNEQFF.

The CDR3 bases are TGTGCCAGCAGCTTAGGGGCTAGCGGGGGGGCCTCAGATACGCAGTATTTT. It is translated as CASSLGASGGASDTQYF. The rearrangement uses TRBV7-6 and TRBJ2-3, with TRBD2 matching 12 bases. The V gene end was trimmed by 1 base and the J gene end by 4 bases; junction bases not matched to a gene: 6. This CDR3 contains 17 residues. CDR1 and CDR2 (germline): SGHVS, FNYEAQ.

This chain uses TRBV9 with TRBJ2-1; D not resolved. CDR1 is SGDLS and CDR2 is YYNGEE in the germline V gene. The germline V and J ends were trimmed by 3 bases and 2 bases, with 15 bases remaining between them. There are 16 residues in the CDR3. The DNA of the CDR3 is TGTGCCAGCAGCGGCCGACTCCAACCGCCCTACAATGAGCAGTTCTTC. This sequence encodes CASSGRLQPPYNEQFF.

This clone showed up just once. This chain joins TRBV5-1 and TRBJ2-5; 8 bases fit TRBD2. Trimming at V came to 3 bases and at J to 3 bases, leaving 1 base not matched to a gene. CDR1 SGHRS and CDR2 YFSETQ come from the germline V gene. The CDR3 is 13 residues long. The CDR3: CASSSAGEETQYF. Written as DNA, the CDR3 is TGCGCCAGCAGCTCAGCGGGGGAAGAGACCCAGTACTTC.

The CDR3 loop is CASSESAYEQYF. In DNA, the CDR3 is TGTGCCAGCAGCGAGTCGGCCTACGAGCAGTACTTC. This rearrangement joins TRBV7-6 to TRBJ2-7; no clear D. V lost 5 bases to trimming and J lost 2 bases, with 7 bases between them. The germline gives CDR1 SGHVS, CDR2 FNYEAQ. The CDR3 totals 12 residues.

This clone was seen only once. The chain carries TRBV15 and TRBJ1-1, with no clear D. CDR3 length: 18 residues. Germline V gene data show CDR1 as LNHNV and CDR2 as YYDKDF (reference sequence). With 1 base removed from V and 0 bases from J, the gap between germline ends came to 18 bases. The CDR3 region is CATSRASSGPVMNTEAFF. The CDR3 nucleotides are TGTGCCACCAGCAGAGCGAGTAGCGGACCCGTAATGAACACTGAAGCTTTCTTT.

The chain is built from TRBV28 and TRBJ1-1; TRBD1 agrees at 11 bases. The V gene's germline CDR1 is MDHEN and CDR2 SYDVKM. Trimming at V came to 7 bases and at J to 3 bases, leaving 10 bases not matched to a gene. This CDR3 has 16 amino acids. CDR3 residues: CASIDGQGAFYTEAFF. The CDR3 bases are TGTGCCAGCATTGACGGACAGGGGGCGTTTTACACTGAAGCTTTCTTT.

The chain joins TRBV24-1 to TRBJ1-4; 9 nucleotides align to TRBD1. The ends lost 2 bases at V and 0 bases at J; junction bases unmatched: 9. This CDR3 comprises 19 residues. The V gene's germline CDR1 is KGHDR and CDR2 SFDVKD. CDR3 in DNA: TGTGCCACCAGTGATTCCACGGGACAGGGTATTGCAACTAATGAAAAACTGTTTTTT. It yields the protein CATSDSTGQGIATNEKLFF.

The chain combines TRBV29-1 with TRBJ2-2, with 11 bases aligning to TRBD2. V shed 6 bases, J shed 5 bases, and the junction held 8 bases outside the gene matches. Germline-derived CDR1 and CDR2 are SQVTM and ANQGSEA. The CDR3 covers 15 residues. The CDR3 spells CSVRGLAGGTGELFF. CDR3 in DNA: TGCAGCGTGAGAGGGCTAGCGGGAGGTACCGGGGAGCTGTTTTTT.

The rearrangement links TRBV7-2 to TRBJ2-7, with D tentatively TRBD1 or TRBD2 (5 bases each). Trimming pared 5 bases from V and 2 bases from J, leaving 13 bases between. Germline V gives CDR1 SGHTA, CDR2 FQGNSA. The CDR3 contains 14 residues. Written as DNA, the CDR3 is TGTGCCAGCAGCGACTCGGGACGCACCTACGAGCAGTACTTC. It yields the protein CASSDSGRTYEQYF.

The CDR3 DNA follows: TGTGCCAGCAGCGAAACCGGGGTGTTGGGTGAAGCTTTCTTT. It encodes CASSETGVLGEAFF. V gene TRBV5-8 combines with J gene TRBJ1-1; D ambiguous. This CDR3 comprises 14 residues. From germline, CDR1 is SGHTS and CDR2 YDEGEE. The V end was cut by 4 bases, the J end by 7 bases, with 17 bases between.

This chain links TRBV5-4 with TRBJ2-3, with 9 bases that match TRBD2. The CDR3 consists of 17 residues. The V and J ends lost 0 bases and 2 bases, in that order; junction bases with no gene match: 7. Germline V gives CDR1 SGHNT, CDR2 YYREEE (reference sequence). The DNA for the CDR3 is TGTGCCAGCAGCTTGGGTGGTCTAGCGGGGACCACAGATACGCAGTATTTT. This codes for CASSLGGLAGTTDTQYF.

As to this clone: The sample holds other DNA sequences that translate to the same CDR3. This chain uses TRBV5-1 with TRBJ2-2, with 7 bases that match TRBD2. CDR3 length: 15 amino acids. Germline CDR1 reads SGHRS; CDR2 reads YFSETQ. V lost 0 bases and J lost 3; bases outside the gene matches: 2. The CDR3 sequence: CASSLGSGDTGELFF. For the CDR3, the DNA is TGCGCCAGCAGCTTGGGGAGCGGGGACACCGGGGAGCTGTTTTTT.

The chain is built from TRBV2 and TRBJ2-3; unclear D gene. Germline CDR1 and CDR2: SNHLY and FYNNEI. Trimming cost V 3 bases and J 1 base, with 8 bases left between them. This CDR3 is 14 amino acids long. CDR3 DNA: TGTGCCAGCAGTGAGAACCCGCGCACAGATACGCAGTATTTT. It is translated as CASSENPRTDTQYF.

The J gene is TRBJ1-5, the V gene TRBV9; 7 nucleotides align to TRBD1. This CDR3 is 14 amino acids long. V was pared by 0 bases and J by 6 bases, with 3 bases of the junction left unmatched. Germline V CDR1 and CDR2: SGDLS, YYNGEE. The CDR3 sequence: CASSVGQGGQPQHF. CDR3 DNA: TGTGCCAGCAGCGTAGGACAGGGTGGTCAGCCCCAGCATTTT.

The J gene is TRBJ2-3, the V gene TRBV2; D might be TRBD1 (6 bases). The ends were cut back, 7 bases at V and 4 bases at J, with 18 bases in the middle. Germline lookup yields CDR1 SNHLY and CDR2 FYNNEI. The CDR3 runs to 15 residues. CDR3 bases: TGTGCCAGCACCGGTAGACAGGAGACCTCAGATACGCAGTATTTT. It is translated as CASTGRQETSDTQYF.

CDR3 bases: TGTGCCAGCAGCTTATATGCGGGCCCTCCGTACAATGAGCAGTTCTTC. It translates to CASSLYAGPPYNEQFF. The V and J genes are TRBV7-9 and TRBJ2-1; D might be TRBD2 (5 bases). The CDR3 is 16 amino acids. V was trimmed by 2 bases and J by 4 bases, leaving 15 bases between them. Germline V gives CDR1 SEHNR, CDR2 FQNEAQ (reference sequence). The entire variable domain, with the rest obtained from reference TRBV7-9 and TRBJ2-1, is as follows: DTGVSQNPRHKITKRGQNVTFRCDPISEHNRLYWYRQTLGQGPEFLTYFQNEAQLEKSRLLSDRFSAERPKGSFSTLEIQRTEQGDSAMYLCASSLYAGPPYNEQFFGPGTRLTVL.

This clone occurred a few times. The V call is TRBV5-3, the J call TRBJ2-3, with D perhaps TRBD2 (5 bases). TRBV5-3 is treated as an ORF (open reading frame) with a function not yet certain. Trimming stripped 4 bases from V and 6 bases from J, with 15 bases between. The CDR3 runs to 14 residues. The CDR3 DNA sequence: TGTGCCAGAAGCGGACTGGAACAACCGGATACGCAGTATTTT. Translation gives CARSGLEQPDTQYF.

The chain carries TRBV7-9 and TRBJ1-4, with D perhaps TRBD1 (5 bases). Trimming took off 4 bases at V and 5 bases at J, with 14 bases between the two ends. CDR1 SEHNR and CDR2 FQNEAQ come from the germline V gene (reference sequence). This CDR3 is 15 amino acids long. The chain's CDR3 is CASSSGTGRNEKLFF. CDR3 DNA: TGTGCCAGCAGCTCGGGGACTGGACGCAATGAAAAACTGTTTTTT.

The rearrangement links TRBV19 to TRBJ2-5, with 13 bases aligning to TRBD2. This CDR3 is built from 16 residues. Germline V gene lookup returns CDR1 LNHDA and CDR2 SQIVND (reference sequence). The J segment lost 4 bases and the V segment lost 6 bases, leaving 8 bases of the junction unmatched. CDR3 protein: CASSPTSGRALETQYF. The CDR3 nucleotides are TGTGCCAGTAGCCCAACTAGCGGGAGGGCCTTAGAGACCCAGTACTTC.

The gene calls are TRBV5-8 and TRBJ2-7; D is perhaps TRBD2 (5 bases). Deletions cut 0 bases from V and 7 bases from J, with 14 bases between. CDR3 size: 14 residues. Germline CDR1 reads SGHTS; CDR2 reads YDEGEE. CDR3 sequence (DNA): TGTGCCAGCAGCTTGGAAGGTGCGGGTAGAGAGCAGTACTTC. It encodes CASSLEGAGREQYF.

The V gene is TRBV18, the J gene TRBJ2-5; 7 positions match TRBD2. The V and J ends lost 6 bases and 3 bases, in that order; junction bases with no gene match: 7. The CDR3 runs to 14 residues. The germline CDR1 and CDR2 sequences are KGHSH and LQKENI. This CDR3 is CASSAGTTEETQYF. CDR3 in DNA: TGTGCCAGCTCGGCCGGGACTACGGAAGAGACCCAGTACTTC.

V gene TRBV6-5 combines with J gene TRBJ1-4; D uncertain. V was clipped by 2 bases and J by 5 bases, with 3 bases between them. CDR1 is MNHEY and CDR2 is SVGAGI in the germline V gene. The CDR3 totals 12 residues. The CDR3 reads CASSYRNEKLFF. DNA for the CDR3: TGTGCCAGCAGTTACCGGAATGAAAAACTGTTTTTT.

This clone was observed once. The CDR3 DNA is TGTGCCAGCAGCTCCGACAGCTACGAGCAGTACTTC. Translating it yields CASSSDSYEQYF. This chain joins TRBV11-2 and TRBJ2-7; TRBD1 is a possible D gene (5 bases). CDR3 length: 12 amino acids. Germline V CDR1 and CDR2: SGHAT, FQNNGV. V was shortened by 4 bases and J by 3 bases, with 7 bases between the two germline ends.

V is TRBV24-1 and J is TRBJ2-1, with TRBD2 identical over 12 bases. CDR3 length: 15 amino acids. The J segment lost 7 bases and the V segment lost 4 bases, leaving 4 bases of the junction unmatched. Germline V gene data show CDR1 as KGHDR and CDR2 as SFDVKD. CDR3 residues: CATSERLAGVNEQFF. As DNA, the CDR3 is TGTGCCACCAGTGAGCGACTAGCGGGGGTAAATGAGCAGTTCTTC.

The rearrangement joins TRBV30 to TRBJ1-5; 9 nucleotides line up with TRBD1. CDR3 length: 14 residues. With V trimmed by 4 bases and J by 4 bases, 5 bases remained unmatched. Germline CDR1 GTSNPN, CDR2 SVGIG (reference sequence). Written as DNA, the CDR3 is TGTGCCTGGAACGGAGGGACAGGGAATCAGCCCCAGCATTTT. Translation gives CAWNGGTGNQPQHF.